What follows is one TCR beta chain and its context. Its antigen remains unknown. This sample stems from a study of identical twins. Whole-study results and caveats: In cord blood, abundant beta clonotypes had fewer insertions; memory showed no trend. Zero-insertion findings could be partly confounded by invariant cells (MAIT and iNKT cells).

A universal primer site was incorporated via template switching, and the cDNA contained unique molecular identifiers. Via MiXCR, TCRdb re-called the 5' RACE reads, giving one row per CDR3 protein. In the table there are nearly 250,000 distinct CDR3 sequences, about 7% of which are singletons. Germline CDR1 is SGHKS and CDR2 is YYEKEE (reference sequence). V shed 2 bases and J shed 2 bases, with 6 bases lying between them. The CDR3 is 13 residues long. These data were also filed under a second study, of yellow fever vaccine responses in identical twins. That report adds: Twins showed a vaccine T cell response that reportedly seemed partly convergent, partly personalized.

The chain couples TRBV5-5 to TRBJ2-3; no clear D gene. This TCR derives from a woman in her late teens or twenties in good health. What was sequenced was memory (CD45RO+) T cells sorted from blood. The CDR3 loop reads CASSFTPTDTQYF. DNA of the CDR3: TGTGCCAGCAGCTTCACCCCCACAGATACGCAGTATTTT.